The 18 T cell receptor beta chains below all came from one sample that was sequenced in a study of graft-versus-host responses after intestinal transplantation. The method was immunoSEQ multiplex PCR; TCRdb's version includes in-frame clones alone and lacks a portion of them. This sample carries more than 65,000 clones, approximately 90% of them seen once, and the ten largest clones take 6% to 9%. Antigen specificity for these receptors is unknown. Sequenced here: unstimulated CD8+ T cells sorted from spleen or lymph node cells, sampled before transplant. All receptors derive from a human donor who was the organ donor for an intestinal transplant.

V and J are TRBV7-9 and TRBJ1-2; the match to TRBD1 covers 9 bases. The germline CDR1 and CDR2 sequences are SEHNR and FQNEAQ (reference sequence). Trimming at V came to 3 bases and at J to 6 bases, leaving 5 bases not matched to a gene. The CDR3 sequence is 14 residues long. CDR3 protein: CASSFPDRGHGYTF. CDR3 coding DNA: TGTGCCAGCAGCTTCCCGGACAGGGGTCATGGCTACACCTTC.

The rearrangement joins TRBV27 to TRBJ2-2, with TRBD2 matching over 7 bases. Germline trimming cut 6 bases from V and 2 bases from J; bases unmatched to any gene: 6. This CDR3 is built from 15 residues. Germline values: CDR1 MNHEY, CDR2 SMNVEV (reference sequence). The CDR3 loop is CASRRLAENTGELFF. The CDR3 DNA is TGTGCCAGCAGACGGCTAGCGGAAAACACCGGGGAGCTGTTTTTT.

A few counts support this clone. The CDR3 loop is CASSLIYGEEQYF. The CDR3 DNA reads as TGTGCCAGCAGCTTAATATACGGCGAAGAGCAGTACTTC. The genes are TRBV7-3 and TRBJ2-7; D remains ambiguous. In germline, CDR1 is SGHTA, CDR2 FQGTGA. The CDR3 consists of 13 residues. V shed 1 base and J shed 7 bases, with 11 bases lying between them.

The rearrangement uses TRBV5-5 and TRBJ2-5; no clear D. The V gene lost 4 bases and the J gene lost 3 bases, with 7 bases spanning the gap. The CDR3 totals 12 residues. CDR1 is SGHKS, CDR2 YYEKEE, per germline (reference sequence). CDR3 loop: CASSLDKETQYF. The DNA for the CDR3 is TGTGCCAGCAGCCTAGACAAAGAGACCCAGTACTTC.

The chain carries TRBV9 and TRBJ2-1, with TRBD2 matching over 7 bases. Germline V lookup: CDR1 SGDLS, CDR2 YYNGEE. The length of the CDR3 is 16 residues. J gave up 2 bases and V 0 bases, and 5 bases lay outside the gene matches. CDR3 sequence reads: CASSVAAGRPYNEQFF. Written as DNA, the CDR3 is TGTGCCAGCAGCGTAGCTGCCGGGAGGCCCTACAATGAGCAGTTCTTC.

This chain links TRBV2 with TRBJ1-3, with 7 bases that match TRBD1. Germline CDR1 SNHLY, CDR2 FYNNEI. Trimming took 6 bases from V and 0 from J; bases not matched to a gene: 2. The CDR3 covers 14 residues. The CDR3 here is CASSRQGSGNTIYF. CDR3 DNA: TGTGCCAGCAGCAGACAGGGCTCTGGAAACACCATATATTTT.

The gene calls are TRBV5-1 and TRBJ2-7, with D possibly matching TRBD2 (6 bases). Trimming shortened V by 0 bases and J by 2 bases, and 15 bases separated the two germline ends. The CDR3 length is 16 residues. Germline values: CDR1 SGHRS, CDR2 YFSETQ. This chain's CDR3 is CASSLGWGGEPYEQYF. The CDR3 DNA sequence: TGCGCCAGCAGCTTGGGGTGGGGCGGGGAGCCCTACGAGCAGTACTTC.

This chain uses TRBV6-5 with TRBJ1-4, with D perhaps TRBD1 (5 bases). This CDR3 spans 15 amino acids. CDR1 is MNHEY, CDR2 SVGAGI, per germline. V lost 0 bases, J lost 7 bases, and 12 bases lay in between. For the CDR3, the DNA is TGTGCCAGCAGTTACTCCGGGACGGTCCTTGAAAAACTGTTTTTT. This codes for CASSYSGTVLEKLFF.

The V and J genes are TRBV5-6 and TRBJ1-3; unclear D gene. Germline CDR1 is SGHDT and CDR2 is YYEEEE. The CDR3 spans 13 residues. V was trimmed by 4 bases and J by 2 bases, leaving 7 bases between them. CDR3 protein: CASSPQPGNTIYF. CDR3 DNA sequence: TGTGCCAGCAGCCCCCAGCCTGGAAACACCATATATTTT.

V and J are TRBV18 and TRBJ1-2, with D perhaps TRBD1 (5 bases). Per the germline V gene, CDR1 is KGHSH and CDR2 is LQKENI. The V gene lost 3 bases and the J gene lost 8 bases, with 19 bases spanning the gap. The length of the CDR3 is 15 residues. In DNA form, the CDR3 reads TGTGCCAGCTCACCGGGGCAGCTTTTGTTGTTCGGCTACACCTTC. Encoded protein: CASSPGQLLLFGYTF.

The chain carries TRBV6-1 and TRBJ2-7, with 8 bases that match TRBD2. V was clipped by 10 bases and J by 5 bases; unmatched bases: 13. The germline V gene encodes CDR1 MNHNS and CDR2 SASEGT. The CDR3 is 14 residues long. This CDR3 reads CATSGREGGDEQYF. CDR3 nucleotide sequence: TGTGCCACCTCGGGACGGGAGGGAGGGGACGAGCAGTACTTC.

About this clone itself: This sample includes further DNA sequences coding for the same CDR3. This chain joins TRBV4-1 and TRBJ2-7; 13 nucleotides align to TRBD2. CDR3 length: 15 residues. Germline CDR1 reads MGHRA; CDR2 reads YSYEKL. V shed 1 base, J shed 4 bases, and the junction held 1 base outside the gene matches. DNA for the CDR3: TGCGCCAGCAGCCAAGGACTAGCGGGGGGATACGAGCAGTACTTC. Its protein is CASSQGLAGGYEQYF.

The genes are TRBV4-1 and TRBJ2-7, with TRBD1 as a possible D gene (6 bases). V gave up 4 bases and J gave up 0 bases, with 19 bases separating them. There are 17 residues in the CDR3. Looked up from germline, CDR1 is MGHRA and CDR2 is YSYEKL. The CDR3 reads CASSREYSGVTSYEQYF. CDR3 in DNA: TGCGCCAGCAGCCGCGAGTATTCAGGGGTTACCTCCTACGAGCAGTACTTC.

The rearrangement links TRBV27 to TRBJ2-7; D may be TRBD1 (6 bases). Germline CDR1 and CDR2: MNHEY and SMNVEV (reference sequence). There are 13 residues in the CDR3. The V end was cut by 6 bases, the J end by 2 bases, with 11 bases between. The CDR3: CASSGQPPYEQYF. The CDR3 DNA follows: TGTGCCAGCAGCGGACAGCCCCCCTACGAGCAGTACTTC.

This sequence joins TRBV27 and TRBJ1-1; D remains unclear. The CDR3 length is 13 residues. Trimming took off 5 bases at V and 1 base at J, with 8 bases between the two ends. Germline V gene data show CDR1 as MNHEY and CDR2 as SMNVEV (reference sequence). In DNA, the CDR3 is TGTGCCAGCAGTAGAGTGGAGAACACTGAAGCTTTCTTT. Translated, it gives CASSRVENTEAFF.

The CDR3 nucleotides are TGTGCCAGCAGTACCAGGACAAGCCATGGCTACACCTTC. It specifies CASSTRTSHGYTF. The chain recombines TRBV6-5 with TRBJ1-2; the D gene is possibly TRBD1 (5 bases). Germline CDR1 reads MNHEY; CDR2 reads SVGAGI. The germline V and J ends were trimmed by 5 bases and 6 bases, with 13 bases remaining between them. The CDR3 covers 13 residues.

This clone was detected only a few times. V gene TRBV6-5 combines with J gene TRBJ2-5; D gene ambiguous. This CDR3 has 14 residues. The V gene's germline CDR1 is MNHEY and CDR2 SVGAGI. Deletions cut 4 bases from V and 0 bases from J, with 9 bases between. CDR3 sequence: CASSLGGHQETQYF. CDR3 nucleotides: TGTGCCAGCAGTTTGGGCGGCCACCAAGAGACCCAGTACTTC.

In its sample, this clone was seen once. The chain uses TRBV9 and TRBJ2-1, with TRBD2 matching 10 bases. Germline CDR1 is SGDLS and CDR2 is YYNGEE. CDR3 length equals 16 residues. V was pared by 0 bases and J by 2 bases, with 2 bases of the junction left unmatched. The CDR3 DNA reads TGTGCCAGCAGCGTAGCGGGACTAGCGACCTACAATGAGCAGTTCTTC. It translates to CASSVAGLATYNEQFF.